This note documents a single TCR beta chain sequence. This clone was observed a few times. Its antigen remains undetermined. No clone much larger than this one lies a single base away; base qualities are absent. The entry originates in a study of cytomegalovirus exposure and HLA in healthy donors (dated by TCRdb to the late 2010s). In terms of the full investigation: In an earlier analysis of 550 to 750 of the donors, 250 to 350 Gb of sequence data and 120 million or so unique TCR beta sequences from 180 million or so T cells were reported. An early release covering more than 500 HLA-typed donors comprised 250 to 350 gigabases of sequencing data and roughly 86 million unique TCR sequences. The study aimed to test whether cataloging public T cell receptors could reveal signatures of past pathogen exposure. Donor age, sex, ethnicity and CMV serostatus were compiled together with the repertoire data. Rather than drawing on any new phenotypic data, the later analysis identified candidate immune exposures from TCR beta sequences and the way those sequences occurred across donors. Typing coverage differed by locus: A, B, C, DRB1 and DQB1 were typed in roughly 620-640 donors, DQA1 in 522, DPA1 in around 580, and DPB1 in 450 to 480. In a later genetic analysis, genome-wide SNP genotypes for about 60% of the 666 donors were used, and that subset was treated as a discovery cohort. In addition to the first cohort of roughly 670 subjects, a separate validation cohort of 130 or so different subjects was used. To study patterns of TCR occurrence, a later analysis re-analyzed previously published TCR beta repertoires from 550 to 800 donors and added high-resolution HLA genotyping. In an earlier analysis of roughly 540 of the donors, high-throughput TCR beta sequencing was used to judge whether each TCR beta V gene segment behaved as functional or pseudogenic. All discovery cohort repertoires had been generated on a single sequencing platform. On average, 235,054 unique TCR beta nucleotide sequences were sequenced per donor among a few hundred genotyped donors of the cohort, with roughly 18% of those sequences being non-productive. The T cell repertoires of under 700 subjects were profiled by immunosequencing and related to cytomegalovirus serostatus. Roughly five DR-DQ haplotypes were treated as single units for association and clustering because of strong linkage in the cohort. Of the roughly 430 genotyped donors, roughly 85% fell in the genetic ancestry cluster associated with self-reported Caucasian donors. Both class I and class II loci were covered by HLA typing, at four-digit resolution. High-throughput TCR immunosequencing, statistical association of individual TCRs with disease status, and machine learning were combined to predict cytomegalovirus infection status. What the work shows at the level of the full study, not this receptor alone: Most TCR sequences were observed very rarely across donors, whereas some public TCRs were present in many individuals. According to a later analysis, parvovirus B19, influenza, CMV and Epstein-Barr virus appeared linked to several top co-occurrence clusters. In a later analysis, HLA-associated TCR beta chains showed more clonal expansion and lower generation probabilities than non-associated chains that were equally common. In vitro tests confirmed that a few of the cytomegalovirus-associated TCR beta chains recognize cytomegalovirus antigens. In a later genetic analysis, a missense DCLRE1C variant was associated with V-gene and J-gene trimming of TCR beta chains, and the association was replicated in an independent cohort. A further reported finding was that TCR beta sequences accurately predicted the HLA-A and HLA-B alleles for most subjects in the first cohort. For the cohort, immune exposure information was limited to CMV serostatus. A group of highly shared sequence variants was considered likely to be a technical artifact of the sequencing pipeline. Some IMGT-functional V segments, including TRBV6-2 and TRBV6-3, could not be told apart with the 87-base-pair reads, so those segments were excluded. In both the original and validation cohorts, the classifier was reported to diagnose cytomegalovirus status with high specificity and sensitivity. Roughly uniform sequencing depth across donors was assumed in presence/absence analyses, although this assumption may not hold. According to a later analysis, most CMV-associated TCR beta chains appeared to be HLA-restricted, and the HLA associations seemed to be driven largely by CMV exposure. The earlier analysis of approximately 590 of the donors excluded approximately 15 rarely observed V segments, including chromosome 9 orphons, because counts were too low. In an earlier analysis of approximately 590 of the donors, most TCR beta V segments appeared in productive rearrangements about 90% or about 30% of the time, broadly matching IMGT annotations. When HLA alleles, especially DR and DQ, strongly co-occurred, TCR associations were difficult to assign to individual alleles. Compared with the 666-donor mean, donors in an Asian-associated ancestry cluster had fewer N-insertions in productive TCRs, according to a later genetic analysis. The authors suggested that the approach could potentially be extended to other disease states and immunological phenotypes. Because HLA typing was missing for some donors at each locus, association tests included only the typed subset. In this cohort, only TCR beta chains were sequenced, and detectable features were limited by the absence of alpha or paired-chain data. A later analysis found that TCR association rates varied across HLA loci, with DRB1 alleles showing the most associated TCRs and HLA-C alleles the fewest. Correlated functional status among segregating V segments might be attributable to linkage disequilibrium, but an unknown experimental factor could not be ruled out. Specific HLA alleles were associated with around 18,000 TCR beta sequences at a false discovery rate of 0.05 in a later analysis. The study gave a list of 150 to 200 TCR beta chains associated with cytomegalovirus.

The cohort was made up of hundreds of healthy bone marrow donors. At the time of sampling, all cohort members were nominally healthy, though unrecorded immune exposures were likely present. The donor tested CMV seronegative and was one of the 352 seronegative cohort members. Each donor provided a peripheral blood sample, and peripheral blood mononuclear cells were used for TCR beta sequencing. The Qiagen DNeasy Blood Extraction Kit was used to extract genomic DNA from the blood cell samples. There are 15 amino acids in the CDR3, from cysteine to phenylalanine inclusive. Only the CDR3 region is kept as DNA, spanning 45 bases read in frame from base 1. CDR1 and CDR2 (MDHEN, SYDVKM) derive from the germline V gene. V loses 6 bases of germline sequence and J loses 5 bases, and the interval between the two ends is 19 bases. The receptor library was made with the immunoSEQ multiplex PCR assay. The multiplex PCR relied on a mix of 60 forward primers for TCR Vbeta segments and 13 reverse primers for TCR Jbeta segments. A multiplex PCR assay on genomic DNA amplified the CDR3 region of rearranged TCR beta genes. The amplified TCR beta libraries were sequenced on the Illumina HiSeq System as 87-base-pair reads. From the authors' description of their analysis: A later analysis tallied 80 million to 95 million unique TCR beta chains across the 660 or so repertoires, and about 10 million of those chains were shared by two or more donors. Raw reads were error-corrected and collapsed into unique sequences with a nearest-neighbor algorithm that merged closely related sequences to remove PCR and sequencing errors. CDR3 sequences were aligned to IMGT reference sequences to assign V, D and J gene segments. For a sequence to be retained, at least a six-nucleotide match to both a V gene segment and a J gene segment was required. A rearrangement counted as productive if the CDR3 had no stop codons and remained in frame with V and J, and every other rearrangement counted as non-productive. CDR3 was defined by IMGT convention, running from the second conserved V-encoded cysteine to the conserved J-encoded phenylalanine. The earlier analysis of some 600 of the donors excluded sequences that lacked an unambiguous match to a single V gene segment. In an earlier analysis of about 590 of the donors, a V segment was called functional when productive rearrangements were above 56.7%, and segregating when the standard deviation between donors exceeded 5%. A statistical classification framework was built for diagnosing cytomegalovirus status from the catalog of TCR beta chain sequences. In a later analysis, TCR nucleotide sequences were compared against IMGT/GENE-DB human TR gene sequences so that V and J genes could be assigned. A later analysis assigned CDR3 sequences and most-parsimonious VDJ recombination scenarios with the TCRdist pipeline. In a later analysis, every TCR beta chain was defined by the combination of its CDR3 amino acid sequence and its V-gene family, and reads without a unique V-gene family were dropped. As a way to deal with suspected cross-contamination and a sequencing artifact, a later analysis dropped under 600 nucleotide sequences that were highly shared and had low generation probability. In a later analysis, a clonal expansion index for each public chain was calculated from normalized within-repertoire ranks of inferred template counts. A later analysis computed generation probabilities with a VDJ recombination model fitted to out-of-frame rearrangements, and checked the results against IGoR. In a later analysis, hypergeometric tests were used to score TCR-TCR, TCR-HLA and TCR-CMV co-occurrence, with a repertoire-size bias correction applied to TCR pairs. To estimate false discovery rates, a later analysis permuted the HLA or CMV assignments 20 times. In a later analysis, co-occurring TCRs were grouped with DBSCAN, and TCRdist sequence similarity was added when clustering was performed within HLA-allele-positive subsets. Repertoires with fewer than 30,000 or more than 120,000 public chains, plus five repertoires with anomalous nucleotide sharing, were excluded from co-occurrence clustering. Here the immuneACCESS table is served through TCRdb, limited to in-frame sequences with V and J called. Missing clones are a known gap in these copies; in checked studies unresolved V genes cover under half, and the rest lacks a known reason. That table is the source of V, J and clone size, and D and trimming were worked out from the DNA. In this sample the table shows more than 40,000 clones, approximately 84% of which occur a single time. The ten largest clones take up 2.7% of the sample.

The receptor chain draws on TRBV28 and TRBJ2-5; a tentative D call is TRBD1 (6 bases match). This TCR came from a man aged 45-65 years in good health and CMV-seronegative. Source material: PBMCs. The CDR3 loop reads CASRPQGPPVETQYF. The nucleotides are TGTGCCAGCAGACCTCAGGGGCCCCCGGTCGAGACCCAGTACTTC.